What follows describes a single TCR beta chain. The sample belongs to a study of shared clonotypes between healthy human individuals. Germline assignment: CDR1 MGHRA and CDR2 YSYEKL. V gave up 1 base and J gave up 3 bases; unmatched junction bases: 7. This CDR3 has 16 amino acids. Original analysis: With immunoSEQ giving junction-only sequences and no quality scores, filtering differed. This table comes from immunoSEQ multiplex PCR, and its TCRdb copy is limited to in-frame clones, with some not included. The V and J calls and clone size were taken over from that table, and D and trimming were inferred from the DNA. The repertoire holds 1.5 million to 2.5 million clones, with about 95% as singletons. Naive CD8 cells were CD45RO-negative, positively selected for CCR7, excluding terminally differentiated effector memory CD45RA+ cells.

Sequencing was performed on naive CD8+ T cells sorted from blood. V gene TRBV4-1 combines with J gene TRBJ2-5, with TRBD2 matching over 8 bases. This clonotype was sampled from a young man in good health. The CDR3 here is CASSQALTGGEETQYF. CDR3 DNA: TGCGCCAGCAGCCAAGCCTTGACGGGAGGGGAAGAGACCCAGTACTTC.